The following is a TCR beta chain sequence with its context. The V gene's germline CDR1 is SGHTA and CDR2 FQGNSA. CDR3 length equals 14 residues. The V end lost 5 bases, the J end lost 3 bases, and 8 bases lay between the germline ends. The sample belongs to a study of blood T cell repertoires in COVID-19. As for the study in general: Samples came from the United States, Italy and Spain, spanning acute and convalescent COVID-19. In each case, the material was cDNA or gDNA derived from T cells, B-cell-depleted T cells, or PBMCs.

As originally analysed: How many nucleated cells were present was estimated from reference gene primer amplification. Produced via immunoSEQ multiplex PCR; TCRdb's table is partial and in-frame only. The V and J calls and clone size were taken over from that table, and D and trimming were inferred from the DNA. Found here are 130,000 to 150,000 clones, approximately 80% of them singletons; the top ten hold roughly 13%. The TCR was taken from a man aged 55 to 70 with active or convalescent COVID-19. V is TRBV7-2 and J is TRBJ2-6; the D is unclear. The specimen was peripheral blood. The CDR3 bases are TGTGCCAGCAGCCTTTCTTTTGGGGCCAACGTCCTGACTTTC. Protein: CASSLSFGANVLTF.